This record covers a single T cell receptor beta chain. The entry originates in a study of blood T cell repertoires in COVID-19. J was trimmed by 4 bases and V by 5 bases; bases with no gene match: 4. The CDR3 contains 14 residues. CDR1 is SGHTA, CDR2 FQGNSA, per germline. Sequencing was performed with immunoSEQ multiplex PCR; in TCRdb, only in-frame clones are kept and a portion is missing. The table has approximately 300,000 clones, roughly 90% seen once. This TCR was sampled from a woman under 40 who had recovered from COVID-19. V gene TRBV7-2 combines with J gene TRBJ2-7; 11 bases match TRBD2. Sequencing was carried out using PBMCs or T cells enriched from blood (not recorded which). The CDR3 nucleotides read TGTGCCAGCAGCGTCACTAGCGGGAGTTACGAGCAGTACTTC. Amino acid sequence: CASSVTSGSYEQYF.